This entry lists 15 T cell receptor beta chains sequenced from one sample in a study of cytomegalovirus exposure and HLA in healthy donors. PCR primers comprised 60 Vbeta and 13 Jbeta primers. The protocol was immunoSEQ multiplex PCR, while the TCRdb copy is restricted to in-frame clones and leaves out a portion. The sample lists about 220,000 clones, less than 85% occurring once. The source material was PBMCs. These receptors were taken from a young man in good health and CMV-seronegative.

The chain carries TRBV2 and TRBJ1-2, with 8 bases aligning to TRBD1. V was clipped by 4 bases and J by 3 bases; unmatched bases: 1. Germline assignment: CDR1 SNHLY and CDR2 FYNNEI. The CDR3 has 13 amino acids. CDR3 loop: CASSADRDYGYTF. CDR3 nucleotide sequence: TGTGCCAGCAGTGCGGACAGGGACTATGGCTACACCTTC. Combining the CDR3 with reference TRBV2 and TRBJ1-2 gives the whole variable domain EPEVTQTPSHQVTQMGQEVILRCVPISNHLYFYWYRQILGQKVEFLVSFYNNEISEKSEIFDDQFSVERPDGSNFTLKIRSTKLEDSAMYFCASSADRDYGYTFGSGTRLTVV.

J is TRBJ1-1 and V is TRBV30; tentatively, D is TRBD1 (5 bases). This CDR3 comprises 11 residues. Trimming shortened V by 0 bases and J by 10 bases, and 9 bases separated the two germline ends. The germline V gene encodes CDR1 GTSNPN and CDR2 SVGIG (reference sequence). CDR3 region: CAWSVWGGAFF. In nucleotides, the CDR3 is TGTGCCTGGAGTGTATGGGGGGGAGCTTTCTTT.

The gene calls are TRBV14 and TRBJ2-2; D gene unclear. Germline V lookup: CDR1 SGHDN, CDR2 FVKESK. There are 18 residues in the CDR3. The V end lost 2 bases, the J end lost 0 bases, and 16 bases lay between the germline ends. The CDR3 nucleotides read TGTGCCAGCAGCCAACTACAGAGATACAACGCGAACACCGGGGAGCTGTTTTTT. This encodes CASSQLQRYNANTGELFF.

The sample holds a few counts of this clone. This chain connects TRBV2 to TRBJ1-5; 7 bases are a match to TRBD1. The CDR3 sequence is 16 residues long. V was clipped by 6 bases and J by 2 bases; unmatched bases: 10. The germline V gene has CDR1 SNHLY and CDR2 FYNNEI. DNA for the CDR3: TGTGCCAGCAGCACCTGGGGCAGGGGGGGCAATCAGCCCCAGCATTTT. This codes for CASSTWGRGGNQPQHF.

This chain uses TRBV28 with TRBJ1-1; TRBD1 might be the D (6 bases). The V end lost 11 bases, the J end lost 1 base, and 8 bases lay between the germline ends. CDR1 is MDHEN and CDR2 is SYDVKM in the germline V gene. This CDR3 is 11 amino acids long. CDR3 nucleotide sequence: TGTGCCGTCAGGGGGAACACTGAAGCTTTCTTT. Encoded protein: CAVRGNTEAFF.

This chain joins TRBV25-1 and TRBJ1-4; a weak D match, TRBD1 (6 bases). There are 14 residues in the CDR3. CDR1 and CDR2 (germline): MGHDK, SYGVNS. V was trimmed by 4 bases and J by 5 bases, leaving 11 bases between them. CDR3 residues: CASSVIGGNEKLFF. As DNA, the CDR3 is TGTGCCAGCAGTGTGATTGGGGGCAATGAAAAACTGTTTTTT.

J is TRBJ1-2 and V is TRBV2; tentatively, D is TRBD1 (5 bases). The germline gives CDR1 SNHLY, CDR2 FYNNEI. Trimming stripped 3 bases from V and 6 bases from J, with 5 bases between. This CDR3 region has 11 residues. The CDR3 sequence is CASSDRDGYTF. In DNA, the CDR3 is TGTGCCAGCAGTGACAGGGATGGCTACACCTTC.

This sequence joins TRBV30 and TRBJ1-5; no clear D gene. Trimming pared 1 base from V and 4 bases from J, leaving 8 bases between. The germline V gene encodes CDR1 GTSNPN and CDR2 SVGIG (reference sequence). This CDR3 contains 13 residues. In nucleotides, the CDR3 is TGTGCCTGGAGTGAGCAGGATAATCAGCCCCAGCATTTT. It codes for CAWSEQDNQPQHF.

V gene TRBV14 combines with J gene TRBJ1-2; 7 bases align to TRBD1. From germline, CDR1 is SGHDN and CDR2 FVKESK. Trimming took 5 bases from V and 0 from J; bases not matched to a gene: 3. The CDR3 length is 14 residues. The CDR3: CASSSGGTNYGYTF. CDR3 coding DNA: TGTGCCAGCAGCTCAGGGGGGACTAACTATGGCTACACCTTC.

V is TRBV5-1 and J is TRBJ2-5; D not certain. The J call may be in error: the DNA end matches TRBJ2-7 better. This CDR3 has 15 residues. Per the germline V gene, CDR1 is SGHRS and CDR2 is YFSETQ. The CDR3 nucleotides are TGCGCCAGCAGCTTGGGTCCACCTCCTAACTACGAGCAGTACTTC. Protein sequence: CASSLGPPPNYEQYF.

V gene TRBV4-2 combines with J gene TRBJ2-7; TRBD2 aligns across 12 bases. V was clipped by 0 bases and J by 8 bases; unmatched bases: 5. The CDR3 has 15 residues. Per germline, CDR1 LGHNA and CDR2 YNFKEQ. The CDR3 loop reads CASSQDELAGGKQYF. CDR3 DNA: TGTGCCAGCAGCCAAGATGAACTAGCGGGAGGTAAGCAGTACTTC.

Here the CDR3 DNA reads TGTGCCAGCAGCTTATGGGCGGGGACAGGGGATGACAATGAGCAGTTCTTC. Its translation: CASSLWAGTGDDNEQFF. The gene calls are TRBV11-1 and TRBJ2-1; 10 bases are a match to TRBD1. The CDR3 runs 17 residues. The germline V gene has CDR1 SGHAT and CDR2 FQDESV (reference sequence). The ends lost 2 bases at V and 5 bases at J; junction bases unmatched: 9.

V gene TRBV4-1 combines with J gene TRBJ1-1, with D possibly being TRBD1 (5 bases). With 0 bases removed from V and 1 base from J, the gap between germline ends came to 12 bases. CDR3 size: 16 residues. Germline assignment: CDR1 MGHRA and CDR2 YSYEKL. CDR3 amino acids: CASSQEGAGGNTEAFF. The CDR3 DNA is TGCGCCAGCAGCCAAGAGGGAGCGGGGGGGAACACTGAAGCTTTCTTT.

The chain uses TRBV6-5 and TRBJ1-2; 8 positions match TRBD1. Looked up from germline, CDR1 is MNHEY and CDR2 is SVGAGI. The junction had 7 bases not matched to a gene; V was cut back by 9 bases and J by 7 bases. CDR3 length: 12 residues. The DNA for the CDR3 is TGTGCCAGTCGACAGGGGATGAGTGGCTACACCTTC. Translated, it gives CASRQGMSGYTF.

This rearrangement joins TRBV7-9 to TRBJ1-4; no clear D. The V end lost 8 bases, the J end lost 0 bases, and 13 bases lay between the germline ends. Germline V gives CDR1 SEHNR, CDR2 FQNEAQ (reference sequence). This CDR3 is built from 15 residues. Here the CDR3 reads CASSRRTATNEKLFF. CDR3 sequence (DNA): TGTGCCAGCTCCCGACGGACTGCAACTAATGAAAAACTGTTTTTT.